This TCR beta chain is drawn from a study of blood T cell repertoires in COVID-19. Study information: The origin of the acute and convalescent COVID-19 samples was the United States, Italy and Spain. PBMCs, B-cell-depleted T cells, or T cells provided the cDNA or gDNA that made up the material.

In the source study's methods: Scientists estimated how many nucleated cells there were by amplifying reference gene primers. Generated by immunoSEQ multiplex PCR, the TCRdb table keeps only in-frame clones and is missing some. D and trimming come from the DNA, and the V and J calls and clone size come from that table. The data show around 180,000 clones, with 80% seen just once and around 6.3% held by the top ten. Material: peripheral blood. This TCR was sampled from an older man with active or convalescent COVID-19.

The CDR3 loop reads CASSSGTVTREQYF. The CDR3 region has the DNA TGTGCCAGCAGCAGCGGGACCGTCACGCGGGAGCAGTACTTC. The V and J genes are TRBV3-1 (or the pseudogene TRBV3-2) and TRBJ2-7, with 7 bases fitting TRBD2. V was clipped by 5 bases and J by 7 bases; unmatched bases: 11. Germline values: CDR1 LGHDT, CDR2 YNNKEL (reference sequence). The CDR3 spans 14 residues.